A single sample gave rise to the 6 T cell receptor beta chains below, sequenced in a study of technical replicates of blood from several donors. The repertoire was sequenced with immunoSEQ multiplex PCR; TCRdb's copy has only in-frame clones and lacks some. The sample contains some 78,000 clones, approximately 95% of which appear only once. Sequencing used T cells isolated from PBMCs. Receptors originate from a human donor in good health.

The rearrangement links TRBV9 to TRBJ1-2; TRBD1 agrees at 8 bases. The V and J ends lost 3 bases and 2 bases, in that order; junction bases with no gene match: 6. This CDR3 comprises 15 residues. Germline V lookup: CDR1 SGDLS, CDR2 YYNGEE. CDR3 region: CASSETGALNYGYTF. CDR3 DNA sequence: TGTGCCAGCAGCGAGACAGGGGCCTTAAACTATGGCTACACCTTC.

The chain recombines TRBV6-5 with TRBJ2-1; TRBD1 agrees at 7 bases. CDR3 length equals 15 residues. Germline loops: CDR1 MNHEY, CDR2 SVGAGI. With V trimmed by 2 bases and J by 7 bases, 8 bases remained unmatched. This chain's CDR3 is CASSYGQGVRNEQFF. The CDR3 nucleotides read TGTGCCAGCAGTTACGGGCAGGGGGTAAGAAATGAGCAGTTCTTC.

The chain carries TRBV19 and TRBJ2-7; 8 positions agree with TRBD1. Losses at the gene ends were 3 bases for V and 6 bases for J; bases not matched to a gene: 7. This CDR3 is built from 14 residues. Germline V CDR1 and CDR2: LNHDA, SQIVND (reference sequence). CDR3 DNA: TGTGCCAGTAGTATTCGGACAGGGAACGGCGAGCAGTACTTC. Residues: CASSIRTGNGEQYF.

The chain employs TRBV9 and TRBJ2-5, with a possible D match to TRBD2 (5 bases). Germline-derived CDR1 and CDR2 are SGDLS and YYNGEE. V was trimmed by 0 bases and J by 4 bases, leaving 13 bases between them. The CDR3 contains 15 residues. The CDR3, as DNA: TGTGCCAGCAGCGTAGTCGGTGGAAGCGGAGAGACCCAGTACTTC. Amino acid sequence: CASSVVGGSGETQYF.

The J gene is TRBJ2-5, the V gene TRBV19, with 8 bases lining up with TRBD1. Per the germline V gene, CDR1 is LNHDA and CDR2 is SQIVND (reference sequence). The CDR3 runs to 15 residues. The J segment lost 0 bases and the V segment lost 8 bases, leaving 8 bases of the junction unmatched. CDR3 coding DNA: TGTGCCAGTTCGTCCGGGACAGGCTACCAAGAGACCCAGTACTTC. It translates to CASSSGTGYQETQYF.

The chain recombines TRBV9 with TRBJ2-1; TRBD2 aligns across 9 bases. Per germline, CDR1 SGDLS and CDR2 YYNGEE. The J segment lost 5 bases and the V segment lost 3 bases, leaving 9 bases of the junction unmatched. This CDR3 has 16 amino acids. The CDR3 here is CASSGVAGARDNEQFF. CDR3 nucleotides: TGTGCCAGCAGCGGGGTAGCGGGAGCTCGGGACAATGAGCAGTTCTTC.